Sequencing of this TCR beta chain was carried out in a study of blood T cells in healthy people across ages (dated by TCRdb to 2015 to 2017). Turning to the overall study: In model experiments, template switching captured roughly one uniquely barcoded TCR beta cDNA molecule for every two T cells. To avoid experimental bias, donors of different ages were randomly spread across the sequencing lanes. Using deep sequencing normalized with unique cDNA molecular identifiers, the study measured how TCR beta repertoire diversity changes with age. Donors were grouped into four age groups: young (average roughly 16 years), middle-aged (39), aged (around 60) and long-lived (around 82). The study analyzed two additional independent replicas of 1 million unique cDNA reads from the same blood draw for two donors, one aged 18 to 29 and one aged 80 or older. General conclusions and limits of the study: The CMV infection status of donors was not known, potentially confounding age-related changes in expanded clonotypes. Bulk unsorted PBMC profiling prevented conclusive comparison of naive and antigen-experienced compartments. Compared with the aged group, the long-lived group had more naive CD4+ T cells, fewer expanded clones and increased TCR diversity, a pattern suggesting age selection. Observed TCR beta diversity per million T cells fell roughly linearly with age, and a significant reduction was already apparent by age around 40. The percentage of naive T cells measured by flow cytometry correlated strongly with observed TCR beta diversity. Estimates of total diversity based on one million sequenced T cells were considered lower bounds and underestimates.

The donors were a few dozen Caucasian individuals from Russia, aged about 6 to 95 years, who were systemically healthy. About 9.6 milliliters of peripheral blood were collected from each donor into EDTA-treated Vacutainer tubes. Ficoll-Paque density-gradient centrifugation was used to isolate PBMCs, with at least 7 million per sample. Trizol reagent was used to extract total RNA from PBMCs, with at least 5 micrograms per sample. For every donor, flow cytometry on a PBMC aliquot measured the percentage of naive CD45RAhigh/CD27high T cells. Library preparation used 5' RACE. Sequenced using an Illumina HiSeq 2500. A second PCR of 7 to 11 cycles was performed with a sample-barcoded 5' primer and a J-beta primer mix. A unique molecular identifier was introduced onto each TCR beta cDNA molecule by a template-switch 5' adaptor carrying 12 random nucleotides. Each sample yielded at least 3 million CDR3-containing paired-end reads. All of the RNA was converted into first-strand cDNA using the Mint cDNA synthesis kit, with a TRBC-specific oligonucleotide serving as the primer. After uracil-DNA glycosylase treatment, a first 18-cycle PCR used universal primers M1SS and BC2_uni_R on all cDNA. The published analysis was carried out like this. Normalization of each sample was performed by random selection of 1 million high-quality reads, each carrying a distinct molecular identifier. Reads sharing molecular identifiers were discarded rather than binned into consensus sequences. MiTCR, set to a Q25 quality threshold and the strictest error-elimination algorithm, was used for CDR3 identification, clonotype clustering and error correction. A nonparametric unseen species model with Euler transformation was used to estimate lower-bound total TCR beta diversity. TCRdb cleaned the public reads at Q25 with fastp, built clones with MiXCR and kept in-frame beta chains. When rows share a CDR3 protein, they turn into one entry using the most common DNA and genes. The V and J calls, along with clone size, are taken from TCRdb and not from the paper's own processing. The sample table records 650,000 to 900,000 distinct CDR3 sequences; 55% to 65% of these occur just once. The ten most abundant clones make up roughly 26% of the sample.

For this clonotype: It lacks a known antigen. The sample holds no much larger clone one base away, and base qualities are not on file.

Specimen: blood. This clonotype was sampled from a man between 25 and 39 years old in good health.

Here the CDR3 is given as CASSQDVGTGPGGYTF. The bases read TGCGCCAGCAGCCAAGATGTAGGGACAGGGCCAGGTGGCTACACCTTC. The chain uses TRBV4-3 and TRBJ1-2; 9 of the junction bases match TRBD1. Trimmed from V: 0 bases; trimmed from J: 7 bases; junction bases lacking a gene match: 9. The CDR3 sequence holds 16 residues, the cysteine and phenylalanine included. Only the CDR3 DNA stays, 48 bases, in frame from base 1. Reading the germline V gene gives CDR1 LGHNA and CDR2 YSLEER.